This T cell receptor beta chain is drawn from a study of blood T cells in healthy people across ages. General study results and limits: As age increased, TCR beta diversity per million T cells fell in a roughly linear fashion.

Trimming shortened V by 1 base and J by 4 bases, and 7 bases separated the two germline ends. This CDR3 region has 13 residues. The V gene's germline CDR1 is SGHTA and CDR2 FQGNSA. On this clonotype itself: Its target is unknown.

At least 5 micrograms of total RNA were extracted per sample. Then a second PCR, running roughly 7 to 11 cycles, was carried out with a sample-barcoded 5' primer and a J-beta primer mix. TCRdb processed the 5' RACE reads anew with MiXCR; each CDR3 protein has one entry. Of about 1.1 million distinct CDR3 sequences listed, roughly two fifths are singletons. The receptor comes from a man younger than 35 in good health. The chain employs TRBV7-2 and TRBJ1-2; D not resolved. The sequenced material came from blood. This chain's CDR3 is CASSLGNSYGYTF. In nucleotides, the CDR3 is TGTGCCAGCAGCTTAGGGAACAGCTATGGCTACACCTTC. The variable domain in full, with the rest retrieved from reference TRBV7-2 and TRBJ1-2, is GAGVSQSPSNKVTEKGKDVELRCDPISGHTALYWYRQSLGQGLEFLIYFQGNSAPDKSGLPSDRFSAERTGGSVSTLTIQRTQQEDSAVYLCASSLGNSYGYTFGSGTRLTVV.